The next 28 T cell receptor beta chains were all read from a single sample in a study of early T cells in non-severe SARS-CoV-2 infection. MiXCR was run by TCRdb on the 5' RACE reads, yielding one entry per CDR3 protein. Of some 46,000 distinct CDR3 sequences in the sample, around 6.1% were seen once. The specimen comprised whole blood, sampled at baseline. Source of these receptors: an adult who was a healthcare worker with PCR-confirmed SARS-CoV-2 infection or an uninfected control (not recorded which).

In its sample, this clonotype was seen a few times. The V gene is TRBV29-1, the J gene TRBJ1-1; D is unclear. V lost 6 bases to trimming and J lost 1 base, with 12 bases between them. The CDR3 has 13 residues. Germline-derived CDR1 and CDR2 are SQVTM and ANQGSEA. CDR3 region: CSVQGQTNTEAFF. CDR3 nucleotides: TGCAGCGTCCAAGGGCAAACGAACACTGAAGCTTTCTTT.

This clonotype was detected only a few times. V is TRBV25-1 and J is TRBJ2-3, with TRBD1 as a possible D gene (5 bases). The CDR3 extends over 16 amino acids. Germline V gives CDR1 MGHDK, CDR2 SYGVNS. Trimming took off 3 bases at V and 1 base at J, with 14 bases between the two ends. Here the CDR3 DNA reads TGTGCCAGCAGTGAGACAGCGAGCAGAGGCACAGATACGCAGTATTTT. Its translation is CASSETASRGTDTQYF.

Only a few counts were recorded for this clonotype. The chain carries TRBV4-1 and TRBJ2-2; D unresolved. The CDR3 extends over 13 amino acids. The V gene's germline CDR1 is MGHRA and CDR2 YSYEKL. V was trimmed by 3 bases and J by 1 base, leaving 3 bases between them. The CDR3 region has the DNA TGCGCCAGCAGCCAGGGGAACACCGGGGAGCTGTTTTTT. It yields the protein CASSQGNTGELFF.

This clonotype was observed a few times. The chain has TRBV6-5 and TRBJ2-6; no reliable D call. This CDR3 region has 15 residues. Germline V gene data show CDR1 as MNHEY and CDR2 as SVGAGI. Trimming stripped 7 bases from V and 4 bases from J, with 14 bases between. DNA for the CDR3: TGTGCCAGCACTTCCACCTCCCCCGGGGCCAACGTCCTGACTTTC. Translated: CASTSTSPGANVLTF.

This clonotype was observed a handful of times. This sequence joins TRBV4-3 and TRBJ2-7; D remains ambiguous. This CDR3 region has 13 residues. Germline CDR1 reads LGHNA; CDR2 reads YSLEER. Between the trimmed V and J ends, which lost 2 bases and 4 bases, there was a span of 9 bases. DNA of the CDR3: TGCGCCAGCAGCCAACATGCCGGTTACGAGCAGTACTTC. This translates into CASSQHAGYEQYF.

This clonotype ranks as medium-sized. The genes are TRBV7-2 and TRBJ2-3, with D perhaps TRBD2 (5 bases). The V end lost 4 bases, the J end lost 4 bases, and 15 bases lay between the germline ends. This CDR3 spans 15 amino acids. From germline, CDR1 is SGHTA and CDR2 FQGNSA. CDR3: CASSYLAEGADTQYF. DNA for the CDR3: TGTGCCAGCAGCTACCTAGCAGAGGGCGCAGATACGCAGTATTTT.

V and J are TRBV20-1 and TRBJ2-3; D is unclear. The CDR3 totals 14 residues. Germline lookup yields CDR1 DFQATT and CDR2 SNEGSKA (reference sequence). Trimming shortened V by 3 bases and J by 4 bases, and 14 bases separated the two germline ends. In nucleotides, the CDR3 is TGCAGTGCTAGCGGCTCCCCGGCATCAGATACGCAGTATTTT. Protein: CSASGSPASDTQYF.

This clonotype was detected ten times or more. The chain is built from TRBV29-1 and TRBJ1-2; D might be TRBD1 (6 bases). This CDR3 comprises 11 residues. V was clipped by 6 bases and J by 4 bases, with 9 bases between them. Germline V CDR1 and CDR2: SQVTM, ANQGSEA. This CDR3 is CSVGQLYGYTF. In nucleotides, the CDR3 is TGCAGCGTCGGACAGCTCTATGGCTACACCTTC.

On this clonotype: Given a much more abundant clone one base away, this may be a read error. The V gene is TRBV6-6, the J gene TRBJ1-5; 10 bases are shared with TRBD1. Germline CDR1 MNHNY, CDR2 SVGAGI (reference sequence). This CDR3 spans 15 amino acids. CDR3 bases: TGTACCATCACGGACAGGGGGGCGAGGCATCAGCCCCAGCATTTT. It translates to CTITDRGARHQPQHF.

This clonotype was recorded at least ten times. This chain connects TRBV10-3 to TRBJ1-4, with TRBD1 identical over 7 bases. The CDR3 length is 17 residues. The ends lost 3 bases at V and 5 bases at J; junction bases unmatched: 12. Germline CDR1 ENHRY, CDR2 SYGVKD. The CDR3 DNA is TGTGCCATCAGTGACCCTCAGCACGGGACAGAGAATGAAAAACTGTTTTTT. This encodes CAISDPQHGTENEKLFF.

This clonotype appeared many times. V is TRBV6-6 and J is TRBJ2-1, with D uncertain. Germline values: CDR1 MNHNY, CDR2 SVGAGI (reference sequence). The CDR3 covers 13 residues. V lost 5 bases and J 4 bases, leaving 9 bases between the germline ends. In DNA form, the CDR3 reads TGTGCCAGCAGTCTCCAAGCGTACAATGAGCAGTTCTTC. Protein product: CASSLQAYNEQFF.

CDR3 bases: TGTGCCAGCAGCGCACGTAGGGCTAGCGGGCCGCACGGCCCCTACAATGAGCAGTTCTTC. As protein: CASSARRASGPHGPYNEQFF. V gene TRBV9 combines with J gene TRBJ2-1, with 8 positions matching TRBD2. Unmatched junction bases numbered 19, after V lost 3 bases and J lost 2 bases. Germline assignment: CDR1 SGDLS and CDR2 YYNGEE. CDR3 length equals 20 residues.

The CDR3 nucleotides are TGTGCCAGCAGCCAACCGGGACCGTTAACCAATGAGCAGTTCTTC. Encoded protein: CASSQPGPLTNEQFF. The chain is built from TRBV5-4 and TRBJ2-1, with D perhaps TRBD1 or TRBD2 (5 bases each). The germline V gene encodes CDR1 SGHNT and CDR2 YYREEE (reference sequence). This CDR3 comprises 15 residues. V was clipped by 4 bases and J by 6 bases, with 17 bases between them.

The chain links TRBV24-1 to TRBJ2-1; TRBD1 is a possible D gene (5 bases). Trimming took off 7 bases at V and 6 bases at J, with 6 bases between the two ends. This CDR3 has 11 residues. Germline V gene sequence: CDR1 KGHDR, CDR2 SFDVKD. In DNA form, the CDR3 reads TGTGCCACCAGCCAGGGCAATGAGCAGTTCTTC. The encoded protein is CATSQGNEQFF.

V usage is TRBV7-6 and J usage is TRBJ2-1; a weak D match, TRBD2 (5 bases). The CDR3 is 16 residues long. Germline V CDR1 and CDR2: SGHVS, FNYEAQ. V shed 2 bases and J shed 0 bases, with 11 bases lying between them. The CDR3 reads CASSLRSGSSYNEQFF. The CDR3 nucleotides read TGTGCCAGCAGCTTACGGAGTGGGAGCTCCTACAATGAGCAGTTCTTC.

This clonotype was seen many times. The rearrangement joins TRBV7-2 to TRBJ2-7, with D perhaps assigned TRBD1 or TRBD2 (6 bases each). Germline CDR1 is SGHTA and CDR2 is FQGNSA. V was pared by 5 bases and J by 6 bases, with 17 bases between. The CDR3 consists of 14 residues. The CDR3 sequence: CASSRGLGAGEQYF. The CDR3 DNA reads as TGTGCCAGCAGCCGGGGGCTCGGAGCGGGCGAGCAGTACTTC.

This clonotype was counted many times. The CDR3 DNA reads TGTGCCAGCAGTTTGGCCCAGCTGAACACTGAAGCTTTCTTT. It translates to CASSLAQLNTEAFF. The chain carries TRBV12-3 or TRBV12-4 and TRBJ1-1; D gene uncertain. This CDR3 has 14 residues. V lost 3 bases to trimming and J lost 0 bases, with 8 bases between them.

In this sample, this clonotype turned up many times. V usage is TRBV7-8 and J usage is TRBJ2-1; D is uncertain. V was pared by 3 bases and J by 9 bases, with 9 bases between. The CDR3 runs 12 residues. CDR1 and CDR2 from the germline V gene are SGHVS and FQNEAQ. CDR3 sequence (DNA): TGTGCCAGCAGCTTCCTAGTTGGTGAGCAGTTCTTC. This encodes CASSFLVGEQFF.

In this sample, this clonotype turned up many times. The rearrangement links TRBV20-1 to TRBJ1-4; TRBD1 might be the D (5 bases). The V gene lost 7 bases and the J gene lost 8 bases, with 20 bases spanning the gap. The CDR3 runs to 14 residues. Looked up from germline, CDR1 is DFQATT and CDR2 is SNEGSKA (reference sequence). The CDR3 bases are TGCAGTGTTCTAGCTCCAGGGAATGGGGAAAAACTGTTTTTT. Protein: CSVLAPGNGEKLFF.

Only one count was recorded for this clonotype. A read error may be the cause here, since a much bigger clone is one base away. The rearrangement links TRBV7-3 to TRBJ2-2, with 10 bases aligning to TRBD2. CDR1 is SGHTA, CDR2 FQGTGA, per germline. The CDR3 spans 16 residues. In DNA, the CDR3 is TGTGCCTGCAGCTTGTGGACTAGCGGGAACACCGGGGAGCTGTTTTTT. As protein: CACSLWTSGNTGELFF.

The chain uses TRBV20-1 and TRBJ1-2, with a weak D call TRBD1 (6 bases). Trimming removed 0 bases from V and 3 bases from J, with 14 bases in between. Germline V lookup: CDR1 DFQATT, CDR2 SNEGSKA (reference sequence). The CDR3 length is 15 residues. This chain's CDR3 is CSARDWNRVDYGYTF. CDR3 coding DNA: TGCAGTGCTAGAGATTGGAACAGGGTGGACTATGGCTACACCTTC.

This clonotype was counted a few times. The rearrangement uses TRBV5-1 and TRBJ2-3; 8 nucleotides align to TRBD2. Per the germline V gene, CDR1 is SGHRS and CDR2 is YFSETQ. This CDR3 is 14 amino acids long. V gave up 1 base and J gave up 5 bases; unmatched junction bases: 3. DNA for the CDR3: TGCGCCAGCAGCTTGTCGGGAGGGCTAGATACGCAGTATTTT. It codes for CASSLSGGLDTQYF.

The chain couples TRBV3-1 to TRBJ2-1; a possible D gene is TRBD2 (5 bases). The CDR3 is made up of 13 amino acids. Trimming took 4 bases from V and 8 from J, leaving 12 bases between them. CDR1 and CDR2 from the germline V gene are LGHDT and YNNKEL (reference sequence). This CDR3 is CASSLLGYDEQFF. In DNA form, the CDR3 reads TGTGCCAGCAGCCTACTAGGATACGATGAGCAGTTCTTC.

This clonotype was seen a few times. V and J are TRBV2 and TRBJ1-4, with a weak D call TRBD1 (6 bases). From germline, CDR1 is SNHLY and CDR2 FYNNEI. The CDR3 extends over 12 amino acids. Trimming removed 4 bases at V and 8 bases at J, with 8 bases between. The CDR3 sequence: CASSGTVEKLFF. The CDR3 coding sequence is TGTGCCAGCAGTGGGACAGTCGAAAAACTGTTTTTT.

The sample holds many counts of this clonotype. The V and J genes are TRBV13 and TRBJ1-5, with D perhaps matching TRBD1 (6 bases). The CDR3 runs 18 residues. Per germline, CDR1 PRHDT and CDR2 FYEKMQ (reference sequence). V was trimmed by 0 bases and J by 5 bases, leaving 20 bases between them. CDR3 in amino acids: CASSLGPRGVGPYQPQHF. For the CDR3, the DNA is TGTGCCAGCAGCTTAGGCCCCAGGGGTGTCGGACCTTATCAGCCCCAGCATTTT.

The V call is TRBV12-3 or TRBV12-4, the J call TRBJ2-1, with no clear D. The V and J ends lost 3 bases and 8 bases respectively, with 11 bases between them. The CDR3 has 13 residues. The CDR3, as DNA: TGTGCCAGCAGTTTTGGCCCTGATTATGAGCAGTTCTTC. It encodes CASSFGPDYEQFF.

V and J are TRBV28 and TRBJ2-7, with 10 bases matching TRBD1. The CDR3 length is 16 residues. Looked up from germline, CDR1 is MDHEN and CDR2 is SYDVKM. The ends lost 6 bases at V and 4 bases at J; junction bases unmatched: 12. This chain's CDR3 is CASSLLPGQGSYEQYF. The CDR3 DNA is TGTGCCAGCAGCCTTCTACCGGGACAGGGGTCTTACGAGCAGTACTTC.

This clonotype has only a few counts. The chain recombines TRBV20-1 with TRBJ1-4; D may be TRBD1 (5 bases). This CDR3 has 12 residues. The V gene lost 4 bases and the J gene lost 3 bases, with 6 bases spanning the gap. Germline CDR1 is DFQATT and CDR2 is SNEGSKA (reference sequence). The CDR3 loop reads CSAMGANEKLFF. The CDR3 DNA reads TGCAGTGCTATGGGGGCTAATGAAAAACTGTTTTTT.